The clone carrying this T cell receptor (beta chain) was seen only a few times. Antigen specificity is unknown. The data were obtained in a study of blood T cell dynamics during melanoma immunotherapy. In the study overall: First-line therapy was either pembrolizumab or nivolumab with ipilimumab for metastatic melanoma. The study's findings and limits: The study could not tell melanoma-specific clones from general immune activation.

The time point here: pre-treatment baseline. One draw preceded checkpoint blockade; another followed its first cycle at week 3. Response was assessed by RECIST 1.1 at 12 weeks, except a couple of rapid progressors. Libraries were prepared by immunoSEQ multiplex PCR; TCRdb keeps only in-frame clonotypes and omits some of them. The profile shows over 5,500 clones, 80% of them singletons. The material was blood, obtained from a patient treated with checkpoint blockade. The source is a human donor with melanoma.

As DNA, the CDR3 is TGTGCCAGCAGGACGGACATGCAGAATCAGCCCCAGCATTTT. Translated, it gives CASRTDMQNQPQHF. The chain couples TRBV6-1 to TRBJ1-5; D is possibly TRBD1 (5 bases). V lost 6 bases and J lost 4, with 13 bases in between. Germline assignment: CDR1 MNHNS and CDR2 SASEGT. The CDR3 loop spans 14 amino acids.